This TCR beta chain comes out of a study of T-cell memory formation after mild COVID-19. TCRdb redid the calling of the 5' RACE reads with MiXCR, one entry per CDR3 protein. The repertoire holds under 300,000 distinct CDR3 sequences, approximately 10% seen once, with around a fifth in the top ten. Looked up from germline, CDR1 is MNHEY and CDR2 is SVGAGI. This CDR3 has 13 amino acids. V was clipped by 6 bases and J by 4 bases, with 12 bases between them. The source material was PBMCs or a T cell subset sorted from them (not recorded which). The chain employs TRBV6-5 and TRBJ1-1; no definite D call. This TCR derives from a man between 18 and 29 years old who had mild COVID-19 (a few samples of this study predate the infection). Cell type and time point are not known. DNA of the CDR3: TGTGCCAGCAGCCTGACCGGTCGCACTGAAGCTTTCTTT. Its protein is CASSLTGRTEAFF.